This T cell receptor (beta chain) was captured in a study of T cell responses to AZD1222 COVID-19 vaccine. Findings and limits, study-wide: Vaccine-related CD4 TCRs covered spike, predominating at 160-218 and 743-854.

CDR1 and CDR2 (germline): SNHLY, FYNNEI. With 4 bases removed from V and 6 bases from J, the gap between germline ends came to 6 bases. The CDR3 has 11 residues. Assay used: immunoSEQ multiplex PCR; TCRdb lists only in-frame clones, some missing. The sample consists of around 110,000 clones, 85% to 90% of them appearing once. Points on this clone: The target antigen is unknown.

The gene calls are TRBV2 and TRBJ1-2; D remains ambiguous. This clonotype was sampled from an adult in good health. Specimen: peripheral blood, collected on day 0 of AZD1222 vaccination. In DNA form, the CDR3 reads TGTGCCAGCAGTGCCTCCCATGGCTACACCTTC. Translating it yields CASSASHGYTF.